Below, 13 T cell receptor beta chains from the same sample are listed, as sequenced in a study of CD8 T cells in Susac syndrome. The RNA input was roughly 0.45 to 1 ug, and it was reverse transcribed with random hexamers. From the immunoSEQ multiplex PCR reads, TCRdb called clonotypes with MiXCR, one entry per CDR3 protein. The sample yields 100,000 to 150,000 distinct CDR3 sequences, 85% to 95% seen once. The sample taken for sequencing was CD8+ T cells from PBMCs. These receptors were obtained from a human donor with Susac syndrome.

CDR3 protein: CSASPRDRGLETQYF. CDR3 bases: TGCAGTGCTAGCCCTCGGGACAGGGGGTTGGAGACCCAGTACTTC. The V call is TRBV20-1, the J call TRBJ2-5; 11 bases align to TRBD1. J lost 5 bases, V lost 3 bases, and 8 bases had no gene match. The CDR3 totals 15 residues. In germline, CDR1 is DFQATT, CDR2 SNEGSKA (reference sequence).

The chain carries TRBV20-1 and TRBJ2-1, with 8 bases lining up with TRBD2. CDR1 and CDR2 from the germline V gene are DFQATT and SNEGSKA (reference sequence). CDR3 length: 19 amino acids. V dropped 0 bases and J dropped 3; count of bases not matched to a gene: 16. The CDR3 loop reads CSARDTPGGAGALYNEQFF. DNA for the CDR3: TGCAGTGCTAGAGATACCCCCGGGGGAGCGGGGGCCCTCTACAATGAGCAGTTCTTC.

The chain joins TRBV2 to TRBJ2-4, with no clear D. The CDR3 length is 14 residues. The V gene's germline CDR1 is SNHLY and CDR2 FYNNEI. V was shortened by 3 bases and J by 0 bases, with 6 bases between the two germline ends. CDR3: CASSDPGAKNIQYF. CDR3 sequence (DNA): TGTGCCAGCAGTGATCCGGGAGCCAAAAACATTCAGTACTTC.

The CDR3 reads CASSLGAGGSTDTQYF. Written as DNA, the CDR3 is TGTGCCAGCAGCTTAGGGGCAGGGGGGAGCACAGATACGCAGTATTTT. This chain connects TRBV7-2 to TRBJ2-3; a weak D match, TRBD1 (7 bases). V was cut by 1 base and J by 0 bases, with 11 bases left in between. The germline CDR1 and CDR2 sequences are SGHTA and FQGNSA. The CDR3 extends over 16 amino acids.

The chain recombines TRBV29-1 with TRBJ1-1, with D hard to call. Trimming took off 3 bases at V and 1 base at J, with 0 bases between the two ends. Per the germline V gene, CDR1 is SQVTM and CDR2 is ANQGSEA. The CDR3 has 10 amino acids. The CDR3 bases are TGCAGCGTTGAGAACACTGAAGCTTTCTTT. It codes for CSVENTEAFF.

The sample holds one count of this clonotype. V is TRBV4-2 and J is TRBJ2-7; D gene unclear. V was trimmed by 1 base and J by 5 bases, leaving 9 bases between them. This CDR3 region has 13 residues. CDR1 and CDR2 (germline): LGHNA, YNFKEQ. CDR3 nucleotides: TGTGCCAGCAGCCAAGGGGAACGCCACGAGCAGTACTTC. This sequence encodes CASSQGERHEQYF.

This clonotype showed up just once. The chain is built from TRBV10-3 and TRBJ2-3; weak D call: TRBD1 (5 bases). The germline V gene encodes CDR1 ENHRY and CDR2 SYGVKD. V gave up 5 bases and J gave up 0 bases, with 12 bases separating them. The CDR3 consists of 15 residues. CDR3 nucleotides: TGTGCCATCAGTACTGACAGTCCAAGCACAGATACGCAGTATTTT. Its translation: CAISTDSPSTDTQYF.

The chain uses TRBV3-1 and TRBJ1-2; no firm D call. Germline V CDR1 and CDR2: LGHDT, YNNKEL (reference sequence). The CDR3 is 15 amino acids. V was clipped by 1 base and J by 3 bases, with 12 bases between them. The CDR3 is CASSQVTGPDYGYTF. The DNA for the CDR3 is TGTGCCAGCAGCCAAGTCACCGGGCCGGACTATGGCTACACCTTC.

This clonotype was found a few times. The V gene is TRBV29-1, the J gene TRBJ2-1; unclear D gene. From germline, CDR1 is SQVTM and CDR2 ANQGSEA. This CDR3 region has 10 residues. The germline V and J ends were trimmed by 4 bases and 5 bases, with 3 bases remaining between them. This CDR3 reads CSVADNEQFF. In nucleotides, the CDR3 is TGCAGCGTTGCGGACAATGAGCAGTTCTTC.

V is TRBV6-1 and J is TRBJ1-1, with D uncertain. The germline V gene has CDR1 MNHNS and CDR2 SASEGT. The CDR3 extends over 15 amino acids. Trimming left V 5 bases short and J 1 base short, with 14 bases between. CDR3 sequence: CASSPPPRGNTEAFF. The DNA for the CDR3 is TGTGCCAGCAGTCCTCCACCACGGGGGAACACTGAAGCTTTCTTT.

The chain links TRBV7-6 to TRBJ2-1, with D possibly TRBD2 on 5 matching bases. Germline values: CDR1 SGHVS, CDR2 FNYEAQ. The CDR3 runs 16 residues. V lost 2 bases and J lost 5, with 16 bases in between. The CDR3 sequence is CASSLLTRPGNNEQFF. The CDR3, as DNA: TGTGCCAGCAGCTTACTGACGCGGCCGGGGAACAATGAGCAGTTCTTC. The full variable domain, completed using reference TRBV7-6 and TRBJ2-1, is GAGVSQSPRYKVTKRGQDVALRCDPISGHVSLYWYRQALGQGPEFLTYFNYEAQQDKSGLPNDRFSAERPEGSISTLTIQRTEQRDSAMYRCASSLLTRPGNNEQFFGPGTRLTVL.

The rearrangement joins TRBV6-5 to TRBJ2-6; D perhaps matches TRBD2 (7 bases). This CDR3 comprises 17 residues. The germline V and J ends were trimmed by 1 base and 2 bases, with 12 bases remaining between them. Germline CDR1 and CDR2: MNHEY and SVGAGI. CDR3 residues: CASSYYREGPGANVLTF. In nucleotides, the CDR3 is TGTGCCAGCAGTTACTACAGGGAGGGTCCTGGGGCCAACGTCCTGACTTTC.

This clonotype was seen only once. The rearrangement joins TRBV27 to TRBJ2-7; D is possibly TRBD2 (5 bases). Trimming stripped 6 bases from V and 6 bases from J, with 12 bases between. The germline V gene has CDR1 MNHEY and CDR2 SMNVEV (reference sequence). The CDR3 covers 12 residues. The CDR3 sequence: CASSERGIEQYF. In DNA form, the CDR3 reads TGTGCCAGCAGCGAACGGGGAATCGAGCAGTACTTC.